The present TCR beta chain was sequenced within a study of blood T cell repertoires in COVID-19. Study context: Researchers got acute and convalescent COVID-19 samples from the United States, Italy and Spain. Sources were T cells, B-cell-depleted T cells, or PBMCs; the material itself was cDNA or gDNA.

This CDR3 has 16 residues. Germline V gives CDR1 SGHTA, CDR2 FQGTGA. V lost 4 bases and J 6 bases, leaving 21 bases between the germline ends. As processed by the authors: Estimates of nucleated cell counts were drawn from the amplification of reference gene primers. Data came from immunoSEQ multiplex PCR; TCRdb stores just in-frame clones and leaves some out. Clonal size and the V and J genes are those of that table, whereas D and trimming came from the DNA. There are 90,000 to 100,000 clones in the sample; more than 70% occur only once, and around 2.9% lies in the top ten. The Seattle patients joined while their infection was active and were tracked longitudinally afterward.

This clonotype was sampled from a man between 50 and 59 years old with COVID-19, enrolled during active disease. The sequencing sample was made of peripheral blood. This chain joins TRBV7-3 and TRBJ1-2; D unclear. CDR3 in amino acids: CASSSPLLLTPNGYTF. The CDR3 bases are TGTGCCAGCAGCTCACCCCTATTACTGACACCCAATGGCTACACCTTC.